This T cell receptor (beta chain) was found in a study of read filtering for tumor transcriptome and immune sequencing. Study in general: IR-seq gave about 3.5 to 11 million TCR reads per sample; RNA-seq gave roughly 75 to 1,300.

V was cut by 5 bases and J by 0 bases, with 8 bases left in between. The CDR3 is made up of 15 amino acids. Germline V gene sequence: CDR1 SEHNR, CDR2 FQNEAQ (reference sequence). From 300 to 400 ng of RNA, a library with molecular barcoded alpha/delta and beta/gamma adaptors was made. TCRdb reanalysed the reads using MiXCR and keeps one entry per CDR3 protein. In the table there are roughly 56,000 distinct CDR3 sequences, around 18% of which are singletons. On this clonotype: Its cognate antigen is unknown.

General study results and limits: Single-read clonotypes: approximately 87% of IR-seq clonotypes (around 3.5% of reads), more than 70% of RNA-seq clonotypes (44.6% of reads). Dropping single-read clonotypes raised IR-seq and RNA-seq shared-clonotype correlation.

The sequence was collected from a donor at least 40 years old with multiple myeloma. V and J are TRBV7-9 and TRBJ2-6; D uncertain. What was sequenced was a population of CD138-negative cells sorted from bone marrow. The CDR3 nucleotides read TGTGCCAGCAGCCCCCCCGTCTCTGGGGCCAACGTCCTGACTTTC. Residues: CASSPPVSGANVLTF.